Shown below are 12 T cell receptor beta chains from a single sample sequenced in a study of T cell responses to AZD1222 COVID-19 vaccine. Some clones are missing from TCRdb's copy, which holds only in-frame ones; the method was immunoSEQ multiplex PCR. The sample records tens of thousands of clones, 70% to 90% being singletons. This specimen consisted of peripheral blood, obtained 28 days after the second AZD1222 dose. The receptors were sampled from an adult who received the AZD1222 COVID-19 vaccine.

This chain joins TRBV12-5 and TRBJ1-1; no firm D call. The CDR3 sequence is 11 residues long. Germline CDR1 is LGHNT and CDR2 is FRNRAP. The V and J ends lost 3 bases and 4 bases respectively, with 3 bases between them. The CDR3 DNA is TGTGCTAGTGGTTTTTCCACTGAAGCTTTCTTT. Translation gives CASGFSTEAFF.

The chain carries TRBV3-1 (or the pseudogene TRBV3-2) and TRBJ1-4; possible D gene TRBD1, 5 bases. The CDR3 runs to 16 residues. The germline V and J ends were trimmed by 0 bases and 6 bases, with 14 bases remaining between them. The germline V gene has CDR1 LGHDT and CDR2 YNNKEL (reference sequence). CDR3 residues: CASSQDNMAGYEKLFF. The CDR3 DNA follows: TGTGCCAGCAGCCAAGATAATATGGCAGGGTATGAAAAACTGTTTTTT.

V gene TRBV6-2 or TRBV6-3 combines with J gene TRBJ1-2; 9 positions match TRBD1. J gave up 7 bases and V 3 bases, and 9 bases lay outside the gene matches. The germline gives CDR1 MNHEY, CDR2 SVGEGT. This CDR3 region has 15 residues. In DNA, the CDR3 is TGTGCCAGCAGTTATTCCGGGACAGGGTTTCCTGGCTACACCTTC. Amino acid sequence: CASSYSGTGFPGYTF.

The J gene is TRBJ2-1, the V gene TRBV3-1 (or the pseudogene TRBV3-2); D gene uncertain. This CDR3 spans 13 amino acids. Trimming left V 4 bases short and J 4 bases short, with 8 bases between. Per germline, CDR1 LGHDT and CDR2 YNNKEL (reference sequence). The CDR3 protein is CASSLGMYNEQFF. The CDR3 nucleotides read TGTGCCAGCAGCCTTGGTATGTACAATGAGCAGTTCTTC.

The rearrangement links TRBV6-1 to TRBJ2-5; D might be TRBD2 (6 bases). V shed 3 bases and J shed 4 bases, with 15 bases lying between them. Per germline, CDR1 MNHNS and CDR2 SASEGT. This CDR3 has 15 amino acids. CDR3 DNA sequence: TGTGCCAGCAGTGATGGCGGGAATACCCCAGAGACCCAGTACTTC. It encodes CASSDGGNTPETQYF.

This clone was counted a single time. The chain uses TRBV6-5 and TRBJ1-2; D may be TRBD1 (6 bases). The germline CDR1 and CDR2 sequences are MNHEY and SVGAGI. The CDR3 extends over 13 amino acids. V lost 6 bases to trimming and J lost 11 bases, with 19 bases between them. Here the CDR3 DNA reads TGTGCCAGCAGCCGCGACAGGTTTTCGGTATACACCTTC. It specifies CASSRDRFSVYTF.

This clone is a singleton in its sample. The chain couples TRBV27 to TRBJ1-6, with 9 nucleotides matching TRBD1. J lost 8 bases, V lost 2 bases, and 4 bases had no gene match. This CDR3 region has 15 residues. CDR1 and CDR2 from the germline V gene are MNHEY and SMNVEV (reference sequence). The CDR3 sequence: CASSLGQGFDSPLHF. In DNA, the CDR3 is TGTGCCAGCAGTTTAGGACAGGGGTTTGATTCACCCCTCCACTTT.

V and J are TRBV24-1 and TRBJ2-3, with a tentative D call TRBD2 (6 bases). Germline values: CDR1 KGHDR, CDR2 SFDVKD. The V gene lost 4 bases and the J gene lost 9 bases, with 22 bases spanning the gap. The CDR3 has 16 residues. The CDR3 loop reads CATSDSGVPIRGTQYF. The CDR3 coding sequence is TGTGCCACCAGTGACTCCGGGGTCCCCATCCGGGGGACGCAGTATTTT.

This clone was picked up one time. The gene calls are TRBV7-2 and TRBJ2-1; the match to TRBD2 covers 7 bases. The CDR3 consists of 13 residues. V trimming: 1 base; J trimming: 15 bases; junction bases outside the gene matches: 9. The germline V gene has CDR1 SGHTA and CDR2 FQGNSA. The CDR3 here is CASSLVWTRDPFF. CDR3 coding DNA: TGTGCCAGCAGCTTAGTGTGGACTAGGGATCCGTTCTTC.

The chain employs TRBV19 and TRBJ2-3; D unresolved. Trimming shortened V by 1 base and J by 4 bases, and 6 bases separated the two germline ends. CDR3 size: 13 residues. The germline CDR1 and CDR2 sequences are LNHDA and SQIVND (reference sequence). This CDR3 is CASSIALPDTQYF. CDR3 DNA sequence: TGTGCCAGTAGTATAGCCCTCCCAGATACGCAGTATTTT.

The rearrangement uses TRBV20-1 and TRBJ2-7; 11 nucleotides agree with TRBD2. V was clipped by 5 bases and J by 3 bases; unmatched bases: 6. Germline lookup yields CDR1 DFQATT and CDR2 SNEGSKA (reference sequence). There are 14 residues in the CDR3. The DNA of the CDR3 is TGCAGTGCTGGTGGACTAGCGGGTGACTACGAGCAGTACTTC. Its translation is CSAGGLAGDYEQYF.

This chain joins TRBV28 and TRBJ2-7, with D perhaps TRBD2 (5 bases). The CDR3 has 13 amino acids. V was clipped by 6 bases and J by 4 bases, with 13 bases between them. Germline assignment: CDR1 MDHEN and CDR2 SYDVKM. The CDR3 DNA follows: TGTGCCAGCAGGTCGACTAATTCATACGAGCAGTACTTC. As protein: CASRSTNSYEQYF.